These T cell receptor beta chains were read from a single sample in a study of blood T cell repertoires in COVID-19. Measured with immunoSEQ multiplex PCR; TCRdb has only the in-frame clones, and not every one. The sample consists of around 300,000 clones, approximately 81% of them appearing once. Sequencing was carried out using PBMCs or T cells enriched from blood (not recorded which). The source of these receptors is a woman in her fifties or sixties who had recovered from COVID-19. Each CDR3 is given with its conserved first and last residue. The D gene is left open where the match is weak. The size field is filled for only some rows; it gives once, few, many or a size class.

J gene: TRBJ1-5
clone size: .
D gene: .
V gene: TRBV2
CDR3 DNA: TGTGCCAGCAGTCCGGCCAGGGTCGGCCAGCCCCAGCATTTT
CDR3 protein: CASSPARVGQPQHF

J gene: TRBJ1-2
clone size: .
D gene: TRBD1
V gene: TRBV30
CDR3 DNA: TGTGCCTGGAGTGGGGACAGGGGGGGGTATGGCTACACCTTC
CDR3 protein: CAWSGDRGGYGYTF

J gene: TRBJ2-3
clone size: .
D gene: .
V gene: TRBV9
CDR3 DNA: TGTGCCAGCAGCGTGCTGGGGGCATTTCGTTCGGGGACAGATACGCAGTATTTT
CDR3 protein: CASSVLGAFRSGTDTQYF

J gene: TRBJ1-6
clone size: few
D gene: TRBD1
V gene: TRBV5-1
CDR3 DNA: TGCGCCAGCACCAAGGACAGGGCCCATAATTCACCCCTCCACTTT
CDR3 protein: CASTKDRAHNSPLHF

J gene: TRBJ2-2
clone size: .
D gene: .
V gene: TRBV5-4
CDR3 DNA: TGTGCCAGCAGCTTAAGGGGCGGTGGTACCGGGGAGCTGTTTTTT
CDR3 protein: CASSLRGGGTGELFF

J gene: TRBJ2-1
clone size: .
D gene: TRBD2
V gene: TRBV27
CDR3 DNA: TGTGCCAGCAGTTTATTTCGGATTCAGGGAGCGGGAGGGCCGAATGAGCAGTTCTTC
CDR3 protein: CASSLFRIQGAGGPNEQFF

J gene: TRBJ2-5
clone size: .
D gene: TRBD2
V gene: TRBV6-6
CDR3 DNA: TGTGCCAGCAGCCCCAGAGGGGAGGGAGAGACCCAGTACTTC
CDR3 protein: CASSPRGEGETQYF

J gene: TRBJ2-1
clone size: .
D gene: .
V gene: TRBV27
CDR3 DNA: TGTGCCAGCAGTCACAACAGGAATGAGCAGTTCTTC
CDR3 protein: CASSHNRNEQFF

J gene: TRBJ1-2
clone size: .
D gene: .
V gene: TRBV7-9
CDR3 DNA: TGTGCCAGCATCAGATTTCAGGGGAGCGATGGCTACACCTTC
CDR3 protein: CASIRFQGSDGYTF

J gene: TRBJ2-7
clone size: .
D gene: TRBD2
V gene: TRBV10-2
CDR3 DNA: TGCGCCAGCAGTTTTTCGGGGGGTGGGCTGTCCGAGCAGTACTTC
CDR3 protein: CASSFSGGGLSEQYF

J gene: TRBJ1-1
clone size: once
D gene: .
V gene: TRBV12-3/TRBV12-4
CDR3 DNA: TGTGCCAGCAGTTTGGCGGCGAACACTGAAGCTTTCTTT
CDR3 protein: CASSLAANTEAFF

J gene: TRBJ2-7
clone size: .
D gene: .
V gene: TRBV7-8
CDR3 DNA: TGTGCCAGCAGCTCAAACCACCGGGACACGGCATCCAACGGGCAGTACTTC
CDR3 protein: CASSSNHRDTASNGQYF

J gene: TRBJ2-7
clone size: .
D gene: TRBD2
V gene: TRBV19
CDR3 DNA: TGTGCCAGTAGTTTTGGACTAGAGAGCGAGCAGTACTTC
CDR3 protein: CASSFGLESEQYF

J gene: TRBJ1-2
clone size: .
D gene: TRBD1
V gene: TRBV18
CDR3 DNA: TGTGCCAGCTCAACCGGGACAGTCAACTATGGCTACACCTTC
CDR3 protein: CASSTGTVNYGYTF

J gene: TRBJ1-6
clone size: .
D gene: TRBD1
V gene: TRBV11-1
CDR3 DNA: TGTGCCAGCAGCCGGTACAGGGGTGGGAATTCACCCCTCCACTTT
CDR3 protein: CASSRYRGGNSPLHF

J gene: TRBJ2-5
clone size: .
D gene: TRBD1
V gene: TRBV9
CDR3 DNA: TGTGCCAGCAGCGTCGACAGGGGGGGAGGTGAGACCCAGTACTTC
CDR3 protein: CASSVDRGGGETQYF

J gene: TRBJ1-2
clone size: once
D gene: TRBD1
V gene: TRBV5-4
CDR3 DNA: TGTGCCAGCAGCTCCCCGACAGGGGAAGCTGGCTACACCTTC
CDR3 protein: CASSSPTGEAGYTF

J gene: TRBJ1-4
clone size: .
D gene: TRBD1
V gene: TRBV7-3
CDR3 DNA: TGTGCCAGCTCCTGGGGACAGGGGCTCCCGTTCGAAAAACTGTTTTTT
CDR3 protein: CASSWGQGLPFEKLFF

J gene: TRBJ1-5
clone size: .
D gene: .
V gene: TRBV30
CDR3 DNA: TGTGCCTGGAGTCGAGACTCAAGCAATCAGCCCCAGCATTTT
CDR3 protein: CAWSRDSSNQPQHF

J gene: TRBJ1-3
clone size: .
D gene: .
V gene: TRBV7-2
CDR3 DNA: TGTGCCAGCAGCTTAGCCCAGGGAAACACCATATATTTT
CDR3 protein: CASSLAQGNTIYF

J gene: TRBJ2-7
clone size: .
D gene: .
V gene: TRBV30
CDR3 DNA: TGTGCCTGGTCGGTGGGGCTGACCTCTCTTTCCTACGAGCAGTACTTC
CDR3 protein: CAWSVGLTSLSYEQYF

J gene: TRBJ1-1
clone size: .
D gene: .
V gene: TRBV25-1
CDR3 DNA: TGTGCCAGCAGTGTTCCAGGGAACACTGAAGCTTTCTTT
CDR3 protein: CASSVPGNTEAFF

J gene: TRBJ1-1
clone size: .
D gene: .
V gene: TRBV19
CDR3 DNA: TGTGCCAGTAGTGTAGGACGGGGGAACACTGAAGCTTTCTTT
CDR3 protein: CASSVGRGNTEAFF

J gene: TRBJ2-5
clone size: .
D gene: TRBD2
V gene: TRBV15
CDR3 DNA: TGTGCCACCAGCGTTAGCGGGGGTGGGCGGGAGACCCAGTACTTC
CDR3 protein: CATSVSGGGRETQYF

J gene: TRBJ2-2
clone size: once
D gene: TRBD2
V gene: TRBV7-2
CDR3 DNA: TGTGCCAGCAGCTCCAGACTAGCGTCGAACACCGGGGAGCTGTTTTTT
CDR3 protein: CASSSRLASNTGELFF

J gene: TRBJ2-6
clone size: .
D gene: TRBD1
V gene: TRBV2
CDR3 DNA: TGTGCCAGCAAAGGGACAGTCGTTTCTGGGGCCAACGTCCTGACTTTC
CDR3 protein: CASKGTVVSGANVLTF

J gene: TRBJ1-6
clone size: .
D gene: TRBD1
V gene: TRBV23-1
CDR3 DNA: TGCGCCAGCATGGTACCGCCGGGACAGTATAATTCACCCCTCCACTTT
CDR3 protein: CASMVPPGQYNSPLHF

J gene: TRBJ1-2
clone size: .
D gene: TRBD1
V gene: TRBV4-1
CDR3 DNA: TGCGCCAGCAGCCTCCACACAGGGGTCGCGAATGGCTACACCTTC
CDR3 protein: CASSLHTGVANGYTF

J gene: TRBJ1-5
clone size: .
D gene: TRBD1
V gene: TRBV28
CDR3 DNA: TGTGCCAGCAGTCCGGCGACAGGGAGGCCTAGCAATCAGCCCCAGCATTTT
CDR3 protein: CASSPATGRPSNQPQHF

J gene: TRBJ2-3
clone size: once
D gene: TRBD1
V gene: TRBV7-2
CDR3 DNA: TGTGCCAGCAGCTTGAACCGCCGACAGGGGGGGTCGTGGGATACGCAGTATTTT
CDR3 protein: CASSLNRRQGGSWDTQYF

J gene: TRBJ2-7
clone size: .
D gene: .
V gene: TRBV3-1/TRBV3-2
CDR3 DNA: TGTGCCAGCAGCCAAAGCGGACTCTCTCCCCGAGAGTACTTC
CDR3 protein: CASSQSGLSPREYF

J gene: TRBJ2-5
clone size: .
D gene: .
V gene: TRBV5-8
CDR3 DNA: TGTGCCAGCAGCCTCCTCGGGGAGACCCAGTACTTC
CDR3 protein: CASSLLGETQYF

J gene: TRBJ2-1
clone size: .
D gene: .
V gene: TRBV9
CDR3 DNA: TGTGCCAGCAGCGTAGATGGCACAGGGCCTCGCAATGAGCAGTTCTTC
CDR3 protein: CASSVDGTGPRNEQFF

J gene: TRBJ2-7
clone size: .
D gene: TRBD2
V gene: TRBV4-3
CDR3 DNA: TGCGCCAGCAGCCCCTCAGCTAGCGGGGAACGGTACGAGCAGTACTTC
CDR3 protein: CASSPSASGERYEQYF

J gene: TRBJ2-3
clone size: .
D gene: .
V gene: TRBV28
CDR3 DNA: TGTGCCAGCAGTCCCCGACTTTCCCCGAGGGCAGATACGCAGTATTTT
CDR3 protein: CASSPRLSPRADTQYF

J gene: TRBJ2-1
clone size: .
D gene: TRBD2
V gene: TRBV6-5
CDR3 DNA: TGTGCCAGCAGTTACTCGAAGGCTAGCGGTACCAATGAGCAGTTCTTC
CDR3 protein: CASSYSKASGTNEQFF

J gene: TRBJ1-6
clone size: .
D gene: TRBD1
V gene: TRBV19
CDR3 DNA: TGTGCCAGTAGCCCTCCGACAGGGAATTCACCCCTCCACTTT
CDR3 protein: CASSPPTGNSPLHF

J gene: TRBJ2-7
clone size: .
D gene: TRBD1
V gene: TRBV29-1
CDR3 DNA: TGCAGCGTTGCCTCGGACAGGGGTTACTACGAGCAGTACTTC
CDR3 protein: CSVASDRGYYEQYF

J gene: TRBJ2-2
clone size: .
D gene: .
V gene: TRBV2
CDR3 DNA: TGTGCCAGCAGGATGAGGCAGGAGGCCGGGGAGCTGTTTTTT
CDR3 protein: CASRMRQEAGELFF

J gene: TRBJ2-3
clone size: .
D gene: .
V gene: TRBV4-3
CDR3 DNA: TGCGCCAGCAGTCCTGGACACCTCGATACGCAGTATTTT
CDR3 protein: CASSPGHLDTQYF

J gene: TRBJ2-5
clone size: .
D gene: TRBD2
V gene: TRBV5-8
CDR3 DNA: TGTGCCAGCAGCTCGGTGACTAGCGGGGGGACGGGGGAGACCCAGTACTTC
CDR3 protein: CASSSVTSGGTGETQYF

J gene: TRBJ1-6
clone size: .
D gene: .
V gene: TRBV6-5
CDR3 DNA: TGTGCCAGCAGTCGTTCGCAGGGGAATTCACCCCTCCACTTT
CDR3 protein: CASSRSQGNSPLHF

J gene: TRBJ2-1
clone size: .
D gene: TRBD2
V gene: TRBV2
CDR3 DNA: TGTGCCAGCAGTGAATCTCTAGCGGGAGGAGGAGAGCAGTTCTTC
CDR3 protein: CASSESLAGGGEQFF

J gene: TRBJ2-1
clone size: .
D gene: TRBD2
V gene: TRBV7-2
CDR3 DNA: TGTGCCAGCAGCTCACGGGGTAGCGGGAATACCTACAATGAGCAGTTCTTC
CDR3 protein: CASSSRGSGNTYNEQFF

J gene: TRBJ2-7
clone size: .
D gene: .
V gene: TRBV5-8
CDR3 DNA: TGTGCCAGCAGCTTGGGGGCCTCCTACGAGCAGTACTTC
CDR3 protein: CASSLGASYEQYF

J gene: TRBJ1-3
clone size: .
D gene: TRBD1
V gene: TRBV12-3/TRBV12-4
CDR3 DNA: TGTGCCACCAAGGGACAGTCTGGAAACACCATATATTTT
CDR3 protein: CATKGQSGNTIYF

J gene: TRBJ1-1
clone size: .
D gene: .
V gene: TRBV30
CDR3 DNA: TGTGCCTGGAGAAGGGGGAACACTGAAGCTTTCTTT
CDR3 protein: CAWRRGNTEAFF

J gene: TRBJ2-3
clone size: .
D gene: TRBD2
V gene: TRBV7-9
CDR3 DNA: TGTGCCAGCAGCTTGCTAGCGGGAGGGTCAGATACGCAGTATTTT
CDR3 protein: CASSLLAGGSDTQYF

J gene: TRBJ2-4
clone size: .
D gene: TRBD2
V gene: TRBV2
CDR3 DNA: TGTGCCAGCAGATTACTAGCGGGACCGGACATTCAGTACTTC
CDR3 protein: CASRLLAGPDIQYF

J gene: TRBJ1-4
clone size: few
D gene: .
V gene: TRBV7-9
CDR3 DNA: TGTGCCACGGCAAGAACAGCAAATGAAAAACTGTTTTTT
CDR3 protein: CATARTANEKLFF

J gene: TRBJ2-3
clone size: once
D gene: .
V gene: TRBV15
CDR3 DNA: TGTGCCACCAGTGAACCCACAAAAGCGGACAGCACAGATACGCAGTATTTT
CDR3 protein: CATSEPTKADSTDTQYF

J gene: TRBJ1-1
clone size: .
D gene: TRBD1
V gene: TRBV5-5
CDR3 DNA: TGTGCCAGCAGCTTGGCCCCGACAGGGACGTTGGCTTTCTTT
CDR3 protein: CASSLAPTGTLAFF

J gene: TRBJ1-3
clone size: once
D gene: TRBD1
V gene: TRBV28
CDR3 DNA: TGTGCCAGCAGTTTATGGACAGGGAGCTCTGGAAACACCATATATTTT
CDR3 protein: CASSLWTGSSGNTIYF

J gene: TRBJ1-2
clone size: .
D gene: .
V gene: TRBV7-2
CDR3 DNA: TGTGCCAGCAGCTTATACCAGAACTATGGCTACACCTTC
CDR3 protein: CASSLYQNYGYTF

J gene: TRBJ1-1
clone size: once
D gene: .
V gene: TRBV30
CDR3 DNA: TGTGCCTGGCGGGAGACGGGGAACACTGAAGCTTTCTTT
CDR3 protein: CAWRETGNTEAFF